Listed below are T cell receptor beta chains from one sample, sequenced in a study of cytomegalovirus exposure and HLA in healthy donors. Assay: immunoSEQ multiplex PCR; the TCRdb copy retains only in-frame clones and omits some. The data hold under 400,000 clones, with around 86% observed a single time. The sample taken for sequencing was PBMCs. These receptors were obtained from a woman under 30 in good health and CMV-seronegative. Both conserved end residues are part of each CDR3. The D gene is left open where the match is weak. A row's size may be missing; if present it is once, few, many or a size class.

clone_size	d_call	v_call	j_call	cdr3_length	cdr3_aa	cdr3_nt
-	-	TRBV28	TRBJ1-1	14	CASSFLPVNTEAFF	TGTGCCAGCAGTTTCCTCCCAGTGAACACTGAAGCTTTCTTT
-	-	TRBV29-1	TRBJ2-7	12	CSVSPSSYEQYF	TGCAGCGTTTCGCCTAGCTCCTACGAGCAGTACTTC
once	-	TRBV7-8	TRBJ2-1	16	CASSLARQSSYNEQFF	TGTGCCAGCAGCTTAGCGCGGCAGAGCTCCTACAATGAGCAGTTCTTC
-	-	TRBV5-4	TRBJ2-7	12	CASSWGLNEQYF	TGTGCCAGCAGCTGGGGCCTAAACGAGCAGTACTTC
once	-	TRBV5-1	TRBJ2-5	16	CASSLAPTAPQETQYF	TGCGCCAGCAGCTTGGCCCCGACAGCTCCCCAAGAGACCCAGTACTTC
-	-	TRBV11-2	TRBJ1-2	15	CASSLVEDFNYGYTF	TGTGCCAGCAGCTTAGTGGAGGACTTTAACTATGGCTACACCTTC
-	-	TRBV7-9	TRBJ1-4	14	CASSLGTANEKLFF	TGTGCCAGCAGCTTAGGGACAGCGAATGAAAAACTGTTTTTT
-	-	TRBV9	TRBJ2-2	17	CASSAPQKGVNTGELFF	TGTGCCAGCAGCGCGCCCCAGAAGGGAGTGAACACCGGGGAGCTGTTTTTT
-	TRBD2	TRBV5-1	TRBJ2-5	15	CASSSERGYQETQYF	TGCGCCAGCAGCTCCGAGCGGGGGTACCAAGAGACCCAGTACTTC
-	TRBD1	TRBV14	TRBJ1-6	16	CASSSRQGAFNSPLHF	TGTGCCAGCAGCTCGCGACAGGGGGCTTTCAATTCACCCCTCCACTTT
-	-	TRBV4-2	TRBJ2-6	16	CASSQEGGTGANVLTF	TGTGCCAGCAGCCAAGAAGGAGGGACTGGGGCCAACGTCCTGACTTTC
few	TRBD1	TRBV15	TRBJ1-5	14	CATSGQGAHQPQHF	TGTGCCACCAGCGGACAGGGGGCACATCAGCCCCAGCATTTT
-	TRBD2	TRBV28	TRBJ2-5	12	CASSTPGGPQYF	TGTGCCAGCAGTACCCCGGGGGGACCCCAGTACTTC
-	TRBD2	TRBV6-5	TRBJ2-7	15	CASSYISGTSYEQYF	TGTGCCAGCAGTTATATTAGCGGGACCTCCTACGAGCAGTACTTC
-	-	TRBV19	TRBJ1-1	14	CASSNLRTATEAFF	TGTGCCAGTAGTAATCTCCGGACAGCCACTGAAGCTTTCTTT
-	TRBD1	TRBV4-1	TRBJ2-1	13	CASSPSRQGRKFF	TGCGCCAGCAGCCCCTCGCGACAGGGAAGGAAGTTCTTC
-	-	TRBV28	TRBJ1-6	14	CASSPGTYNSPLHF	TGTGCCAGCAGCCCCGGGACTTATAATTCACCCCTCCACTTT
few	TRBD2	TRBV19	TRBJ2-2	14	CASSAGVNTGELFF	TGTGCCAGTAGTGCGGGGGTGAACACCGGGGAGCTGTTTTTT
-	-	TRBV2	TRBJ2-1	13	CASARDMFSEQFF	TGTGCCAGCGCTCGAGACATGTTTTCTGAGCAGTTCTTC
-	-	TRBV5-8	TRBJ1-1	11	CASSVRTEAFF	TGTGCCAGCAGCGTAAGGACAGAAGCTTTCTTT
once	TRBD1	TRBV7-8	TRBJ1-1	13	CASNDDRGTEAFF	TGTGCCAGCAACGATGACAGGGGTACTGAAGCTTTCTTT
-	TRBD1	TRBV5-1	TRBJ1-4	15	CASKRQGAVDEKLFF	TGCGCCAGCAAACGACAGGGGGCGGTAGATGAAAAACTGTTTTTT
-	-	TRBV29-1	TRBJ2-7	13	CSVPAGLSDEQYF	TGCAGCGTCCCCGCAGGGCTTTCAGACGAGCAGTACTTC
few	TRBD1	TRBV7-8	TRBJ1-2	14	CASSLRTGAYGYTF	TGTGCCAGCAGCTTGCGGACAGGAGCCTATGGCTACACCTTC
few	-	TRBV30	TRBJ1-6	14	CAWSPQVYNSPLHF	TGTGCCTGGAGCCCCCAGGTCTATAATTCACCCCTCCACTTT
-	-	TRBV30	TRBJ1-5	13	CAWSVSGDQPQHF	TGTGCCTGGAGTGTCAGCGGAGATCAGCCCCAGCATTTT
-	-	TRBV9	TRBJ2-7	16	CASSANPGHRTYEQYF	TGTGCCAGCAGCGCCAACCCGGGACATAGGACCTACGAGCAGTACTTC
-	TRBD2	TRBV5-4	TRBJ2-7	16	CASSLAGGGAGYEQYF	TGTGCCAGCAGCTTGGCGGGGGGGGGAGCAGGCTACGAGCAGTACTTC
-	-	TRBV28	TRBJ2-4	15	CASGDMILAKNIQYF	TGTGCCAGCGGGGACATGATTTTAGCCAAAAACATTCAGTACTTC
few	TRBD1	TRBV30	TRBJ1-2	14	CAWSARGTGYGYTF	TGTGCCTGGAGTGCCAGGGGGACAGGGTATGGCTACACCTTC
-	-	TRBV28	TRBJ1-2	13	CASKNHMGPLYTF	TGTGCCAGCAAAAACCACATGGGCCCTCTCTACACCTTC
-	-	TRBV28	TRBJ2-1	14	CASSLVSSYNEQFF	TGTGCCAGCAGTTTGGTGAGCTCCTACAATGAGCAGTTCTTC